Presented here are 12 T cell receptor beta chains from one specimen sequenced in a study of T cells in Graves' hyperthyroidism and ophthalmopathy. Researchers amplified the TCR beta CDR3 regions from RNA transcripts. Using the HTBI primer set, a first-round RT-PCR was run on the TCR CDR3. TCRdb analysed the multiplex PCR reads with MiXCR anew, one entry per CDR3 protein. The sample consists of fewer than 350,000 distinct CDR3 sequences, 15% to 20% of them appearing once. The sample was blood. These receptors were taken from a woman between 45 and 65 years old with Graves' hyperthyroidism.

The chain is built from TRBV14 and TRBJ2-7; 11 positions match TRBD1. This CDR3 is 23 amino acids long. J gave up 2 bases and V 2 bases, and 26 bases lay outside the gene matches. Per germline, CDR1 SGHDN and CDR2 FVKESK. CDR3 sequence (DNA): TGTGCCAGCAGCCAACCCCCCGGAGGGAGTACCGGGACAGGGGGGATCACAACCTACGAGCAGTACGTC. Translating gives CASSQPPGGSTGTGGITTYEQYV.

This clonotype was seen repeatedly, ten times or more. V is TRBV20-1 and J is TRBJ2-2, with D unclear. CDR3 length: 14 residues. Germline CDR1 is DFQATT and CDR2 is SNEGSKA (reference sequence). Trimming took 3 bases from V and 6 from J, leaving 14 bases between them. CDR3 nucleotides: TGCAGTGCTAGTATGGCGGTACGAGCCGGGGAGCTGTTTTTT. The encoded protein is CSASMAVRAGELFF.

This clonotype was counted many times. The chain employs TRBV18 and TRBJ1-2, with a possible D match to TRBD1 (6 bases). V shed 1 base and J shed 0 bases, with 18 bases lying between them. The CDR3 covers 18 residues. Per the germline V gene, CDR1 is KGHSH and CDR2 is LQKENI. CDR3 region: CASSPQGETGKTNYGYTF. As DNA, the CDR3 is TGTGCCAGCTCACCACAGGGGGAGACAGGAAAAACTAACTATGGCTACACCTTC.

In this sample, this clonotype turned up many times. The CDR3 reads CASSRTGAAYEQYF. The CDR3 coding sequence is TGTGCCAGCAGTCGGACAGGGGCAGCCTACGAGCAGTACTTC. The V and J genes are TRBV28 and TRBJ2-7; 9 bases are shared with TRBD1. CDR3 length: 14 amino acids. CDR1 is MDHEN, CDR2 SYDVKM, per germline. J gave up 2 bases and V 5 bases, and 4 bases lay outside the gene matches.

The rearrangement joins TRBV5-5 to TRBJ1-2, with unresolved D. The V gene lost 3 bases and the J gene lost 5 bases, with 17 bases spanning the gap. CDR1 SGHKS and CDR2 YYEKEE come from the germline V gene (reference sequence). The CDR3 has 15 residues. Written as DNA, the CDR3 is TGTGCCAGCAGCTCCTACGGGGAGTTAGTATATGGCTACACCTTC. This codes for CASSSYGELVYGYTF.

J is TRBJ2-6 and V is TRBV9; TRBD1 matches at 8 bases. Looked up from germline, CDR1 is SGDLS and CDR2 is YYNGEE. CDR3 length equals 17 residues. Losses at the gene ends were 3 bases for V and 2 bases for J; bases not matched to a gene: 7. CDR3 region: CASSGDAGGAGANVLTF. For the CDR3, the DNA is TGTGCCAGCAGCGGGGATGCAGGGGGCGCTGGGGCCAACGTCCTGACTTTC.

This clonotype was counted ten times or more. CDR3 sequence reads: CASSRDLLNEKLFF. CDR3 coding DNA: TGTGCCAGCAGCCGGGACTTACTGAATGAAAAACTGTTTTTT. The chain couples TRBV6-1 to TRBJ1-4, with D perhaps matching TRBD1 (5 bases). The CDR3 consists of 14 residues. Germline assignment: CDR1 MNHNS and CDR2 SASEGT. V was trimmed by 6 bases and J by 5 bases, leaving 13 bases between them.

This clonotype has a handful of counts. The chain has TRBV19 and TRBJ2-1; 11 bases fit TRBD2. Germline CDR1 reads LNHDA; CDR2 reads SQIVND (reference sequence). Trimming removed 2 bases from V and 9 bases from J; junction bases left unmatched: 6. There are 15 residues in the CDR3. The CDR3 DNA reads TGTGCCAGTAGTATACTAGCGGGAGGAGGGGGTGAGCAGTTCTTC. The encoded protein is CASSILAGGGGEQFF.

This chain joins TRBV4-1 and TRBJ2-3; the D gene is possibly TRBD1 (6 bases). The CDR3 loop spans 14 amino acids. CDR1 MGHRA and CDR2 YSYEKL come from the germline V gene. Trimming shortened V by 1 base and J by 3 bases, and 8 bases separated the two germline ends. CDR3 sequence (DNA): TGCGCCAGCAGCCAAGGGGACATAACAGATACGCAGTATTTT. Protein: CASSQGDITDTQYF.

This sequence joins TRBV28 and TRBJ2-5; tentative D call: TRBD2 (5 bases). CDR1 and CDR2 (germline): MDHEN, SYDVKM. V was clipped by 5 bases and J by 2 bases, with 12 bases between them. The CDR3 is 14 residues long. CDR3 region: CASSTLSVQETQYF. The CDR3 DNA follows: TGTGCCAGCAGTACCCTTAGCGTACAAGAGACCCAGTACTTC.

This clonotype was counted many times. The chain joins TRBV6-1 to TRBJ1-2; D call uncertain. The germline V gene has CDR1 MNHNS and CDR2 SASEGT. This CDR3 is built from 15 residues. V was trimmed by 3 bases and J by 1 base, leaving 12 bases between them. The chain's CDR3 is CASSEIQTINYGYTF. DNA for the CDR3: TGTGCCAGCAGTGAGATACAGACGATTAACTATGGCTACACCTTC.

CDR3 region: CASSESTASSYNSPLHF. Written as DNA, the CDR3 is TGCGCCAGCAGTGAATCTACGGCGAGCTCCTATAATTCACCCCTCCACTTT. The chain links TRBV4-1 to TRBJ1-6; D unresolved. This CDR3 has 17 amino acids. V lost 6 bases to trimming and J lost 0 bases, with 15 bases between them. Germline-derived CDR1 and CDR2 are MGHRA and YSYEKL.